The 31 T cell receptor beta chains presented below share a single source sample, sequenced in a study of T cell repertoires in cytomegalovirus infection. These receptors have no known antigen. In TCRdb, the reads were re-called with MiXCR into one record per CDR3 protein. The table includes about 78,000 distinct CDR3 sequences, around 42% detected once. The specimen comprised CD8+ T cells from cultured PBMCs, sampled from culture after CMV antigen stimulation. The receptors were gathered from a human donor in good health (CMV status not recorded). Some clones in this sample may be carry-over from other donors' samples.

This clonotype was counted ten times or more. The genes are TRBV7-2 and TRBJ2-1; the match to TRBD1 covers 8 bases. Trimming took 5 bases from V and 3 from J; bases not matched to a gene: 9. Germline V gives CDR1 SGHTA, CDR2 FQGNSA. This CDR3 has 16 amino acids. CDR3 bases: TGTGCCAGCAGCCCGTCAGCAGGGGGCATCTACAATGAGCAGTTCTTC. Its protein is CASSPSAGGIYNEQFF.

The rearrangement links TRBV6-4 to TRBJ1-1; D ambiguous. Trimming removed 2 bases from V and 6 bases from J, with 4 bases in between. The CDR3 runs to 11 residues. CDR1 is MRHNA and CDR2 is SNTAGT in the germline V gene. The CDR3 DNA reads TGTGCCAGCAGTGACGGGTCTGAAGCTTTCTTT. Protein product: CASSDGSEAFF.

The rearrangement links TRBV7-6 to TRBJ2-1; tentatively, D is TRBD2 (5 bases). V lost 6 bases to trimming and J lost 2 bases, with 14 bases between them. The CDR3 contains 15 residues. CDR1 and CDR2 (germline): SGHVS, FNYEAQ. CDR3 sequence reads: CASSPGRRTYNEQFF. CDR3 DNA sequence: TGTGCCAGCAGTCCGGGCCGGAGGACCTACAATGAGCAGTTCTTC.

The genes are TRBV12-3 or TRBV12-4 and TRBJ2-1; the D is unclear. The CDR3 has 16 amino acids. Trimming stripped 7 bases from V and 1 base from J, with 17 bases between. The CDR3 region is CASKELGESSYNEQFF. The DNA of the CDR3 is TGTGCCAGCAAGGAACTTGGGGAAAGTTCCTACAATGAGCAGTTCTTC.

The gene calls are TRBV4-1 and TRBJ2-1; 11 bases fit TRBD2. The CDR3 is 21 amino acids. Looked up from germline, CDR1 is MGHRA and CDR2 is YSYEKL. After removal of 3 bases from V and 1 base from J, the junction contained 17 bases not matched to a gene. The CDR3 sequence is CASSQDRTGTSGPSSYNEQFF. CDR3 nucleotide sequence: TGCGCCAGCAGCCAGGACAGAACCGGGACTAGCGGTCCTTCTTCCTACAATGAGCAGTTCTTC.

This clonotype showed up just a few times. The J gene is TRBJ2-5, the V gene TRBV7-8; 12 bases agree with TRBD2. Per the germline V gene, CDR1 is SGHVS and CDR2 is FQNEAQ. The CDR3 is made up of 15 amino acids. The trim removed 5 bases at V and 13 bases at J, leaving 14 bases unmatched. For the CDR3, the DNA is TGTGCCAGCAGCGCCTGGACTAGCGGGGATTTTATGGTGTACTTC. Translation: CASSAWTSGDFMVYF.

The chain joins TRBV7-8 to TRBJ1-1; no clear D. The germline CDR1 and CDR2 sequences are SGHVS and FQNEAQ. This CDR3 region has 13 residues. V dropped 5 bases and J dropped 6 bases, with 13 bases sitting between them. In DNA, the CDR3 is TGTGCCAGCAGCCCCTTAATTAATTCTGAAGCTTTCTTT. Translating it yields CASSPLINSEAFF.

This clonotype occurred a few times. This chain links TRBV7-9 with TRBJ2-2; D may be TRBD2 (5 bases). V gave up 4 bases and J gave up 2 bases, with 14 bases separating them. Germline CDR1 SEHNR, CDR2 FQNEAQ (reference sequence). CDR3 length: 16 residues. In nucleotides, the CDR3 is TGTGCCAGCAGCTCGAGGGCTGGGGATAACACCGGGGAGCTGTTTTTT. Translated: CASSSRAGDNTGELFF.

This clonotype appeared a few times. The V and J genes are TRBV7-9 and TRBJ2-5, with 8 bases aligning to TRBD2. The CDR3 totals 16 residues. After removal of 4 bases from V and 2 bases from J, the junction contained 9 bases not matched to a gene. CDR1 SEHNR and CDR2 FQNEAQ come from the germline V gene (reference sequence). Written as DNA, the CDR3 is TGTGCCAGCAGCTCAAACGGGGGGGGCTTGCAAGAGACCCAGTACTTC. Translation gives CASSSNGGGLQETQYF. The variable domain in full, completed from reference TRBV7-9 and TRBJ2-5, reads DTGVSQNPRHKITKRGQNVTFRCDPISEHNRLYWYRQTLGQGPEFLTYFQNEAQLEKSRLLSDRFSAERPKGSFSTLEIQRTEQGDSAMYLCASSSNGGGLQETQYFGPGTRLLVL.

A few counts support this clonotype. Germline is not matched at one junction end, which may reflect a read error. The CDR3 loop reads CASSTTWTASYNEQFF. In DNA form, the CDR3 reads TGTGCTAGCAGCACCACATGGACCGCCTCCTACAATGAGCAGTTCTTC. The chain links TRBV7-6 to TRBJ2-1; no clear D. The CDR3 length is 16 residues. Germline V gene lookup returns CDR1 SGHVS and CDR2 FNYEAQ.

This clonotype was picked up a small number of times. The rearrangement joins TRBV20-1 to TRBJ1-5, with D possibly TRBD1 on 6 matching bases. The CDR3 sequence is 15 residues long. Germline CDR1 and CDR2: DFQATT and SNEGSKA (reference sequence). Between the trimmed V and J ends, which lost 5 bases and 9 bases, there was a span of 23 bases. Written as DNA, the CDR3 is TGCAGTGCTCAATCGAGGGACAAAGATTACGGGCCCCAGCATTTT. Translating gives CSAQSRDKDYGPQHF.

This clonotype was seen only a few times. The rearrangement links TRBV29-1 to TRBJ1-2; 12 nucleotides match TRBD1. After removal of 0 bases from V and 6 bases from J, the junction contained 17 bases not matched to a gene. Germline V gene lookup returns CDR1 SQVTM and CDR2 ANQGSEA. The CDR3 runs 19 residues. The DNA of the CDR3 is TGCAGCGTTGAAGATCCTAGGAGATGGGACAGGGGGCGTGAAGATGGCTACACCTTC. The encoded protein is CSVEDPRRWDRGREDGYTF.

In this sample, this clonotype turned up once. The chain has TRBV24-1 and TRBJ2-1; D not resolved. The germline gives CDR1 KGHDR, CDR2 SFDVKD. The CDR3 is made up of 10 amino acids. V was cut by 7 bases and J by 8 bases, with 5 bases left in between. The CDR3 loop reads CATSVHEQFF. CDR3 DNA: TGTGCCACCAGCGTCCATGAGCAGTTCTTC.

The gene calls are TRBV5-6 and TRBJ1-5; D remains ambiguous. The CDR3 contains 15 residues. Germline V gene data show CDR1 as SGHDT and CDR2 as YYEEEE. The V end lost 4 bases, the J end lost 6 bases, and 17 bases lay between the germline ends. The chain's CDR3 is CASSLDGGSGQPQHF. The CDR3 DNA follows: TGTGCCAGCAGCCTCGACGGAGGCAGTGGTCAGCCCCAGCATTTT.

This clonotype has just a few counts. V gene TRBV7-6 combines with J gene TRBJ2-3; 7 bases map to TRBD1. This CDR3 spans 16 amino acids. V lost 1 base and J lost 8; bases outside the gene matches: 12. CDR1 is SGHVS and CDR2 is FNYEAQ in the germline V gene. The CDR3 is CASSLVVAGGDGTQYF. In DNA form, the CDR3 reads TGTGCCAGCAGCTTAGTGGTTGCAGGGGGTGATGGTACGCAGTATTTT.

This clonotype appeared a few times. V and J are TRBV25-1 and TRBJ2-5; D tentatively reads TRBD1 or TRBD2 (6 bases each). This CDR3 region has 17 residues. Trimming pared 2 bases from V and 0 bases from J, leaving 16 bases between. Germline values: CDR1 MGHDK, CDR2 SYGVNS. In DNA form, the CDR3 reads TGTGCCAGCAGTGAAGTCGGGGGACACGGGTACCAAGAGACCCAGTACTTC. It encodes CASSEVGGHGYQETQYF.

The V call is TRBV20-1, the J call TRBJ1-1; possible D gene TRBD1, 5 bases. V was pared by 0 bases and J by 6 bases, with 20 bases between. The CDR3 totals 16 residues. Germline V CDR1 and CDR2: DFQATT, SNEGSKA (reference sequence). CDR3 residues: CSARDASRGVVSEAFF. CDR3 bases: TGCAGTGCTAGAGATGCCAGTCGAGGGGTCGTGTCTGAAGCTTTCTTT.

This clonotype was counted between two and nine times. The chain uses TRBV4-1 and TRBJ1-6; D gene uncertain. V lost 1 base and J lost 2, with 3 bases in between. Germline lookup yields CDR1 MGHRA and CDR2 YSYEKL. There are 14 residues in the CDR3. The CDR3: CASSQVPYNSPLHF. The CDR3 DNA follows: TGCGCCAGCAGCCAAGTTCCCTATAATTCACCCCTCCACTTT.

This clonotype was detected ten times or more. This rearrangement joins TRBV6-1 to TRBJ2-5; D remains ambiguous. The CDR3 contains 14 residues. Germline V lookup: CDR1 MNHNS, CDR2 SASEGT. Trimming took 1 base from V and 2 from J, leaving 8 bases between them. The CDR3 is CASSEGPEQETQYF. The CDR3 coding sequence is TGTGCCAGCAGTGAAGGCCCCGAGCAAGAGACCCAGTACTTC.

In DNA, the CDR3 is TGTGCCAGCAGCCATCCCCCCTGGCGGGGGGGCGGCACAGATACGCAGTATTTT. As protein: CASSHPPWRGGGTDTQYF. The rearrangement links TRBV14 to TRBJ2-3; 9 bases are a match to TRBD2. Germline-derived CDR1 and CDR2 are SGHDN and FVKESK. The CDR3 sequence is 18 residues long. V lost 3 bases, J lost 1 base, and 11 bases stayed unmatched. The complete variable domain, with remaining parts taken from reference TRBV14 and TRBJ2-3, reads EAGVTQFPSHSVIEKGQTVTLRCDPISGHDNLYWYRRVMGKEIKFLLHFVKESKQDESGMPNNRFLAERTGGTYSTLKVQPAELEDSGVYFCASSHPPWRGGGTDTQYFGPGTRLTVL.

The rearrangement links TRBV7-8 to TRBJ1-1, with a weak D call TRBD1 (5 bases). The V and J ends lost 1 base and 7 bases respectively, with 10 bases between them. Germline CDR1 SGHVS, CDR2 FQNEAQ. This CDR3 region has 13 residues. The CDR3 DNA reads TGTGCCAGCAGCTTAGGGACGGGACTTGAAGCTTTCTTT. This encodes CASSLGTGLEAFF. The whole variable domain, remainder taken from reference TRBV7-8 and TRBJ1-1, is GAGVSQSPRYKVAKRGQDVALRCDPISGHVSLFWYQQALGQGPEFLTYFQNEAQLDKSGLPSDRFFAERPEGSVSTLKIQRTQQEDSAVYLCASSLGTGLEAFFGQGTRLTVV.

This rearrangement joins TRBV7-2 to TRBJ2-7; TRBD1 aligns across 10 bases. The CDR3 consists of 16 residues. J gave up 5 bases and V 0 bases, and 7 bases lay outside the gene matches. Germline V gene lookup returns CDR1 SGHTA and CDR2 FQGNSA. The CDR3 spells CASSLAEWDRGNEQYF. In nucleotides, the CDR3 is TGTGCCAGCAGCTTAGCCGAGTGGGACAGGGGTAACGAGCAGTACTTC.

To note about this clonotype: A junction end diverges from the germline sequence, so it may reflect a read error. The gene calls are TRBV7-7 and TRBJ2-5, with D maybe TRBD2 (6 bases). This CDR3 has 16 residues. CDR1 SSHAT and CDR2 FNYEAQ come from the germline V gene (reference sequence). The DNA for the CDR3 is TGTGCTAGCAGCAACGTGCGGGGTGGGACCCAAGAGACCCAGTACTTC. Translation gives CASSNVRGGTQETQYF.

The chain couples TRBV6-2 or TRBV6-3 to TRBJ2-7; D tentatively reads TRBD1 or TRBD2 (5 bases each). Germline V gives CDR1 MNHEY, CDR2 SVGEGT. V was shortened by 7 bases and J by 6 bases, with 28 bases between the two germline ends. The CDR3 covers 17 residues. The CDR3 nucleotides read TGTGCCAGCAAATTCACCGAAGAAATGGGGGATGGAGGCGAGCAGTACTTC. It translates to CASKFTEEMGDGGEQYF.

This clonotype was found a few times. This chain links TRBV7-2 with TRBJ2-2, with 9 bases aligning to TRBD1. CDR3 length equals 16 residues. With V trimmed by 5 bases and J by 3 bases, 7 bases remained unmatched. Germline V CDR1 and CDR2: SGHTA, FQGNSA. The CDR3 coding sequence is TGTGCCAGCAGCCCAACAGGGGGCCTCTACACCGGGGAGCTGTTTTTT. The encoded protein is CASSPTGGLYTGELFF.

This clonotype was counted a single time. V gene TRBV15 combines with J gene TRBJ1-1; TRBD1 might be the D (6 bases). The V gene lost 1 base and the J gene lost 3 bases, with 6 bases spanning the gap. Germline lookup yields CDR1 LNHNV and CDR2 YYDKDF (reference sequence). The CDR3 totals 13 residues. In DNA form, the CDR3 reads TGTGCCACCAGCAGAGCAGGGGACACTGAAGCTTTCTTT. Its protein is CATSRAGDTEAFF.

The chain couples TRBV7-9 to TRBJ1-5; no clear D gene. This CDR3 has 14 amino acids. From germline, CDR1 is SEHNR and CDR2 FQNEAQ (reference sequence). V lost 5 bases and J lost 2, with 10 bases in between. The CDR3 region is CASSRTGRNQPQHF. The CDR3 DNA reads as TGTGCCAGCAGCCGGACCGGCCGCAATCAGCCCCAGCATTTT.

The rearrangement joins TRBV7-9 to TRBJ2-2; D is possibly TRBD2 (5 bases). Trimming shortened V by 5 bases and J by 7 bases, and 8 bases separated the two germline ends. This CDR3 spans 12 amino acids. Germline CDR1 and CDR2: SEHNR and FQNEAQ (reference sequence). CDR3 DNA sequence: TGTGCCAGCAGCGGGGAGAGCGGGGAGCTGTTTTTT. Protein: CASSGESGELFF.

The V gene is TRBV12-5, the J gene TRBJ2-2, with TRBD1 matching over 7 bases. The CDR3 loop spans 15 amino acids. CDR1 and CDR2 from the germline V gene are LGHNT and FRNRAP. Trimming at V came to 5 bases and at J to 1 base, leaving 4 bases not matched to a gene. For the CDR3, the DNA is TGTGCTAGTGGTCGAAACAGGGGGAACACCGGGGAGCTGTTTTTT. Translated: CASGRNRGNTGELFF.

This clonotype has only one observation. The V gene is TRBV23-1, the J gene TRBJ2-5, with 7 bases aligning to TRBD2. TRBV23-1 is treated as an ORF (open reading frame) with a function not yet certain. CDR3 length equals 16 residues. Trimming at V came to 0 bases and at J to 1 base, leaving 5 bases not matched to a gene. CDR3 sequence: CASSQSILAVQETQYF. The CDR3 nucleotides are TGCGCCAGCAGTCAATCGATTCTAGCGGTCCAAGAGACCCAGTACTTC.

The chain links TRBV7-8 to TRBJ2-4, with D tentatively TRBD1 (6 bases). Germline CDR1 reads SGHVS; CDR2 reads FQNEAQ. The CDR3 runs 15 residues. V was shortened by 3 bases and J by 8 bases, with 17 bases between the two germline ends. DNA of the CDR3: TGTGCCAGCAGCTTTTTCTCAGGGGCTGGTGACATTCAGTACTTC. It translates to CASSFFSGAGDIQYF.